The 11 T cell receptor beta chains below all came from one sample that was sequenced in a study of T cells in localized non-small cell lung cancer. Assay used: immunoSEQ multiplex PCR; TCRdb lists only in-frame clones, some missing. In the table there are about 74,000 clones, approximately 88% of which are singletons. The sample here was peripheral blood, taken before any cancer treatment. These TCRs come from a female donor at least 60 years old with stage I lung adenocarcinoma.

The CDR3 DNA is TGCGCCAGCAGCTTCGGGACAGGAAACTATGGCTACACCTTC. Protein sequence: CASSFGTGNYGYTF. The gene calls are TRBV5-1 and TRBJ1-2; 8 bases fit TRBD1. V lost 2 bases, J lost 2 bases, and 2 bases stayed unmatched. The CDR3 runs to 14 residues. Germline CDR1 SGHRS, CDR2 YFSETQ.

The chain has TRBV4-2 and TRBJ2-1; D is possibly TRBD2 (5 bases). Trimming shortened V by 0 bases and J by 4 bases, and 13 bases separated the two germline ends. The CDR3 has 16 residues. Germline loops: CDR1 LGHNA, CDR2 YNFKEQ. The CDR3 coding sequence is TGTGCCAGCAGCCAAGATCTTATCGGAGGATACAATGAGCAGTTCTTC. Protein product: CASSQDLIGGYNEQFF.

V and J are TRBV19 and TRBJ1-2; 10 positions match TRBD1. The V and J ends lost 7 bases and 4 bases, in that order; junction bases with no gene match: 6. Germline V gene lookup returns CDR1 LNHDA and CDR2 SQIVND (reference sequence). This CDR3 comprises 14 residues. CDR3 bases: TGTGCCAGTAAACGGGACAGGGGTGCCTATGGCTACACCTTC. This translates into CASKRDRGAYGYTF.

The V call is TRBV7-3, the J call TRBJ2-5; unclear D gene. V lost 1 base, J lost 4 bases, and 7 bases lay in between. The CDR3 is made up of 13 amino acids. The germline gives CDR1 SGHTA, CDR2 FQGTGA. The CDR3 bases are TGTGCCAGCAGCTTAAACCCGCGAGAGACCCAGTACTTC. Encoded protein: CASSLNPRETQYF.

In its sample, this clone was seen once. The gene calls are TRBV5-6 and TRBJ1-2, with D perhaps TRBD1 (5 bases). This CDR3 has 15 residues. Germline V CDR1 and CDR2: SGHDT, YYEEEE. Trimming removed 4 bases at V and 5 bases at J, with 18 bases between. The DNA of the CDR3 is TGTGCCAGCAGCCCCCCCGGGCAGGGAGAGTATGGCTACACCTTC. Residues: CASSPPGQGEYGYTF.

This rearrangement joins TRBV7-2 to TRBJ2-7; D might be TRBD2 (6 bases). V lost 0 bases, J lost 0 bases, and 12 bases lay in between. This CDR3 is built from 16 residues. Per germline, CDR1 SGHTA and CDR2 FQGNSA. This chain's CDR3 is CASSLATGGASYEQYF. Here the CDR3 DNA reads TGTGCCAGCAGCTTAGCGACTGGCGGGGCCTCCTACGAGCAGTACTTC.

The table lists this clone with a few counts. The CDR3 DNA sequence: TGTGCCAGCAGCCAGGGGTTTAGTGGCTATGGCTACACCTTC. Protein: CASSQGFSGYGYTF. The chain carries TRBV7-3 and TRBJ1-2, with D tentatively TRBD1 (6 bases). CDR3 length: 14 residues. Looked up from germline, CDR1 is SGHTA and CDR2 is FQGTGA. V was clipped by 5 bases and J by 4 bases, with 14 bases between them.

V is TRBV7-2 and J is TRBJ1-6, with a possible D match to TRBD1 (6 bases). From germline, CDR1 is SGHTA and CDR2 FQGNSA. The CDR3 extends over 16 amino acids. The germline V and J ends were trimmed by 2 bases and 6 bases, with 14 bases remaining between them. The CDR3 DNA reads TGTGCCAGCAGCTTAAGCAGGGGTAATTTTAATTCACCCCTCCACTTT. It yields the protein CASSLSRGNFNSPLHF.

The CDR3 loop reads CASSPDRFMNTEAFF. DNA for the CDR3: TGTGCCAGCAGCCCAGACAGATTCATGAACACTGAAGCTTTCTTT. The chain couples TRBV2 to TRBJ1-1, with D possibly being TRBD1 (5 bases). V dropped 6 bases and J dropped 0 bases, with 14 bases sitting between them. The V gene's germline CDR1 is SNHLY and CDR2 FYNNEI. The CDR3 covers 15 residues.

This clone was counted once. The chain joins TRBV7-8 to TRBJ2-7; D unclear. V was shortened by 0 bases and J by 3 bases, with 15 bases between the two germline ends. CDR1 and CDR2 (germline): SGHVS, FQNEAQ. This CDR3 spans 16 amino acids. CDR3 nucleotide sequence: TGTGCCAGCAGCTTAGCCGGGCGTGCTAAAGGCTACGAGCAGTACTTC. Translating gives CASSLAGRAKGYEQYF.

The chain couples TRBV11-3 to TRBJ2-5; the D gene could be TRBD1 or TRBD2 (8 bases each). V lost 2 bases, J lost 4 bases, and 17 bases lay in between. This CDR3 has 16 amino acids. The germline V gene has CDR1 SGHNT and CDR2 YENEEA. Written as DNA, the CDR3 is TGTGCCAGCAGCTTATGGGGACAGGCGGGGGGAGAGACCCAGTACTTC. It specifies CASSLWGQAGGETQYF. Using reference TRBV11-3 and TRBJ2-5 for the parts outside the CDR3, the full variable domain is EAGVVQSPRYKIIEKKQPVAFWCNPISGHNTLYWYLQNLGQGPELLIRYENEEAVDDSQLPKDRFSAERLKGVDSTLKIQPAELGDSAVYLCASSLWGQAGGETQYFGPGTRLLVL.